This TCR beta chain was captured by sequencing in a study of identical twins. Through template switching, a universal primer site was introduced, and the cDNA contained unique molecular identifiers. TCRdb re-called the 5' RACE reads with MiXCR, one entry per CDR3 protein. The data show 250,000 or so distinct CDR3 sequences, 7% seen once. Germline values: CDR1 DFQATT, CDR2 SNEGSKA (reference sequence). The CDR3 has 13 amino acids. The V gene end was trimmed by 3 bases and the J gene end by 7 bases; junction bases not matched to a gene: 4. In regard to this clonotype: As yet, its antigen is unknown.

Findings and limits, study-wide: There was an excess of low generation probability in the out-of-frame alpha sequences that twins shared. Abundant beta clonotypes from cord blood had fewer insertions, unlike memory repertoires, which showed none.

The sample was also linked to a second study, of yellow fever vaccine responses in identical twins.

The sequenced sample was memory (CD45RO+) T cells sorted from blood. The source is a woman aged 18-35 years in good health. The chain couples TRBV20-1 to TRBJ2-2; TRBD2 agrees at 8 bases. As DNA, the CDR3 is TGCAGTGCTAGCGGGGGGGCTGTCGGGGAGCTGTTTTTT. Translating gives CSASGGAVGELFF.